One and the same sample provided the 11 T cell receptor beta chains below, sequenced in a study of blood T cell repertoires in COVID-19. Some clones are missing from TCRdb's copy, which holds only in-frame ones; the method was immunoSEQ multiplex PCR. The table lists 38,000 or so clones, roughly 77% of them singletons, with 42% in the top ten. Sequencing used peripheral blood. These receptors all stem from a human donor in a cohort sampled during active or convalescent COVID-19. The donor label of this sample is uncertain.

The chain is built from TRBV5-1 and TRBJ1-2, with D possibly TRBD1 on 6 matching bases. This CDR3 is built from 13 residues. Trimming shortened V by 3 bases and J by 4 bases, and 10 bases separated the two germline ends. Germline CDR1 SGHRS, CDR2 YFSETQ. The DNA for the CDR3 is TGCGCCAGCAGCTCAGGGGTCGGCTATGGCTACACCTTC. Translated, it gives CASSSGVGYGYTF.

For the CDR3, the DNA is TGTGCCAGCAGCCCGCAGGGATACAATGAGCAGTTCTTC. Amino acids: CASSPQGYNEQFF. The rearrangement joins TRBV5-4 to TRBJ2-1; a weak D match, TRBD1 (5 bases). Trimming pared 4 bases from V and 4 bases from J, leaving 9 bases between. This CDR3 has 13 residues. Germline lookup yields CDR1 SGHNT and CDR2 YYREEE (reference sequence).

V is TRBV29-1 and J is TRBJ1-1; perhaps TRBD1 as D (5 bases). V lost 6 bases and J 1 base, leaving 12 bases between the germline ends. The CDR3 has 13 amino acids. Per germline, CDR1 SQVTM and CDR2 ANQGSEA. As DNA, the CDR3 is TGCAGCGTCCGGCGTGACAGGAACACTGAAGCTTTCTTT. This translates into CSVRRDRNTEAFF.

This clone was found a few times. This sequence joins TRBV5-1 and TRBJ2-1; 9 positions agree with TRBD2. This CDR3 has 15 amino acids. The germline CDR1 and CDR2 sequences are SGHRS and YFSETQ. J gave up 6 bases and V 1 base, and 5 bases lay outside the gene matches. CDR3: CASSLNTGLANEQFF. The CDR3 DNA is TGCGCCAGCAGCTTGAATACGGGACTAGCCAATGAGCAGTTCTTC.

This rearrangement joins TRBV5-4 to TRBJ2-5, with 7 nucleotides matching TRBD1. The V segment lost 4 bases and the J segment 2 bases; nucleotides outside the gene matches: 5. Germline CDR1 is SGHNT and CDR2 is YYREEE (reference sequence). The length of the CDR3 is 14 residues. The CDR3 coding sequence is TGTGCCAGCAGCCCTGGACAGGAACAAGAGACCCAGTACTTC. This gives the protein CASSPGQEQETQYF. The full variable domain, its missing parts supplied by reference TRBV5-4 and TRBJ2-5, is ETGVTQSPTHLIKTRGQQVTLRCSSQSGHNTVSWYQQALGQGPQFIFQYYREEENGRGNFPPRFSGLQFPNYSSELNVNALELDDSALYLCASSPGQEQETQYFGPGTRLLVL.

The V and J genes are TRBV7-6 and TRBJ2-2; 9 bases agree with TRBD2. The CDR3 runs to 18 residues. Looked up from germline, CDR1 is SGHVS and CDR2 is FNYEAQ. With 0 bases clipped from V and 6 bases from J, the junction kept 11 bases outside the gene matches. DNA of the CDR3: TGTGCCAGCAGCTTAGCGAGGGCGGGAGGGCATTCTTCCGGGGAGCTGTTTTTT. Translated, it gives CASSLARAGGHSSGELFF.

The gene calls are TRBV7-8 and TRBJ1-4, with D uncertain. V gave up 4 bases and J gave up 7 bases, with 19 bases separating them. CDR3 length equals 16 residues. Germline CDR1 reads SGHVS; CDR2 reads FQNEAQ. CDR3 region: CASSSVVGGKSEKLFF. In nucleotides, the CDR3 is TGTGCCAGCAGCTCCGTCGTGGGAGGGAAGAGTGAAAAACTGTTTTTT.

V and J are TRBV4-1 and TRBJ1-2; tentative D call: TRBD1 (5 bases). Germline values: CDR1 MGHRA, CDR2 YSYEKL. V lost 1 base and J 0 bases, leaving 12 bases between the germline ends. The CDR3 is 16 amino acids. CDR3 residues: CASSQVVAGTNYGYTF. The CDR3 DNA follows: TGCGCCAGCAGCCAAGTAGTCGCAGGGACTAACTATGGCTACACCTTC.

This rearrangement joins TRBV24-1 to TRBJ2-1; 9 nucleotides match TRBD2. With V trimmed by 5 bases and J by 0 bases, 4 bases remained unmatched. The germline CDR1 and CDR2 sequences are KGHDR and SFDVKD. This CDR3 is built from 16 residues. DNA of the CDR3: TGTGCCACCAGTGGAGGACTAGCGCTCTCCTACAATGAGCAGTTCTTC. Translating gives CATSGGLALSYNEQFF.

Comment on this clone: Here the CDR3 omits its conserved ending phenylalanine or tryptophan, so a read error is the likely source. No DNA is shown, since the ends of the CDR3 on it are uncertain; the CDR3 is the one TCRdb lists. V gene TRBV2 combines with J gene TRBJ2-3; TRBD2 reflects the table's D call only, with no check against the DNA. The germline CDR1 and CDR2 sequences are SNHLY and FYNNEI. The CDR3 region is 12 residues in length, termini included. CDR3: CASTYDYAGWLV.

The CDR3 nucleotides read TGTGCCACCTCTAGCGGGGGAAGCACAGATACGCAGTATTTT. Translation: CATSSGGSTDTQYF. J is TRBJ2-3 and V is TRBV24-1; the match to TRBD2 covers 10 bases. The germline V gene encodes CDR1 KGHDR and CDR2 SFDVKD. This CDR3 region has 14 residues. Unmatched junction bases numbered 2, after V lost 9 bases and J lost 0 bases.